These T cell receptor beta chains were read from a single sample in a study of blood T cell repertoires in COVID-19. Assay: immunoSEQ multiplex PCR; the TCRdb copy retains only in-frame clones and omits some. The repertoire holds around 400,000 clones, with around 87% as singletons. Sequenced: peripheral blood. The receptors come from a woman aged 55-70 years with COVID-19, enrolled during active disease. CDR3s include the opening cysteine and the closing phenylalanine or tryptophan. D genes are given only for firm matches. Where a row states a size, it is once, few, many or the class of an expanded clone; other rows omit it.

clone size	J gene	D gene	V gene	CDR3 protein	CDR3 DNA
-	TRBJ1-2	TRBD1	TRBV10-3	CAISAGQGFYGYTF	TGTGCCATCAGTGCGGGACAGGGGTTTTATGGCTACACCTTC
-	TRBJ1-2	-	TRBV4-2	CASSQDRAPLADYGYTF	TGTGCCAGCAGCCAAGACAGGGCCCCCCTCGCCGACTATGGCTACACCTTC
-	TRBJ1-2	-	TRBV27	CASSLRVPGDYGYTF	TGTGCCAGCAGTTTACGAGTGCCGGGGGACTATGGCTACACCTTC
-	TRBJ1-2	-	TRBV9	CASSVVGGNYGYTF	TGTGCCAGCAGCGTAGTGGGGGGAAACTATGGCTACACCTTC
-	TRBJ2-3	-	TRBV5-4	CASSLYGGTDTQYF	TGTGCCAGCAGCTTGTACGGGGGCACAGATACGCAGTATTTT
-	TRBJ2-2	-	TRBV2	CASSETSTGELFF	TGTGCCAGCAGCGAGACTTCAACCGGGGAGCTGTTTTTT
-	TRBJ1-1	-	TRBV11-1	CASTQPYLWGEAFF	TGTGCCAGCACCCAACCCTACCTATGGGGCGAAGCTTTCTTT
-	TRBJ2-5	TRBD2	TRBV4-1	CASRTGLAGTGTQYF	TGCGCCAGCAGGACGGGACTAGCGGGTACCGGGACCCAGTACTTC
-	TRBJ2-7	TRBD2	TRBV5-1	CASSNTPPLAGVSYEQYF	TGCGCCAGCAGCAATACGCCGCCTTTAGCGGGGGTTTCCTACGAGCAGTACTTC
-	TRBJ2-1	-	TRBV28	CASSLRTASYYNEQFF	TGTGCCAGCAGTTTAAGGACAGCTTCCTACTACAATGAGCAGTTCTTC
-	TRBJ2-7	-	TRBV7-7	CASSLQSNYEQYF	TGTGCCAGCAGCCTACAGAGTAACTACGAGCAGTACTTC
-	TRBJ2-3	-	TRBV12-5	CASGLAGDNTPQYF	TGTGCTAGTGGTTTGGCAGGGGACAACACACCGCAGTATTTT
once	TRBJ2-5	-	TRBV2	CASREGGTQETQYF	TGTGCCAGCAGGGAGGGGGGGACCCAAGAGACCCAGTACTTC
-	TRBJ1-1	-	TRBV30	CAWSGEEQVLDTEAFF	TGTGCCTGGAGTGGAGAGGAACAGGTTTTGGACACTGAAGCTTTCTTT
-	TRBJ2-3	-	TRBV11-3	CASSLDRGPRQDTDTQYF	TGTGCCAGCAGCTTAGATCGGGGACCCAGACAGGACACAGATACGCAGTATTTT
-	TRBJ2-5	TRBD1	TRBV10-3	CAISESGGPQETQYF	TGTGCCATCAGTGAGTCAGGGGGCCCCCAAGAGACCCAGTACTTC
-	TRBJ1-2	TRBD1	TRBV27	CASSLVGTVNGYTF	TGTGCCAGCAGTTTGGTAGGGACAGTCAATGGCTACACCTTC
-	TRBJ1-2	TRBD1	TRBV6-2/TRBV6-3	CASSPTQGFQSYGYTF	TGTGCCAGCAGCCCAACACAGGGGTTTCAATCCTATGGCTACACCTTC
once	TRBJ2-3	TRBD2	TRBV10-2	CASSPGIAGLQRTQYF	TGCGCCAGCAGTCCTGGGATAGCGGGATTACAGCGGACGCAGTATTTT
once	TRBJ2-7	TRBD2	TRBV27	CASSFRLAGGLGPRSFSYEQYF	TGTGCCAGCAGTTTCCGTCTAGCGGGGGGGTTGGGCCCCAGGTCCTTCTCCTACGAGCAGTACTTC
once	TRBJ2-1	-	TRBV11-2	CASSLGRFDEQFF	TGTGCCAGCAGCTTAGGCAGGTTCGATGAGCAGTTCTTC
-	TRBJ1-3	TRBD1	TRBV7-9	CASSRTGSGNTIYF	TGTGCCAGCAGTAGGACAGGCTCTGGAAACACCATATATTTT
-	TRBJ1-6	-	TRBV18	CASSPGQNSPLHF	TGTGCCAGCTCACCCGGACAGAATTCACCCCTCCACTTT
-	TRBJ2-3	-	TRBV5-6	CASSRIIRGSTDTQYF	TGTGCCAGCAGCCGTATCATCAGGGGAAGCACAGATACGCAGTATTTT
once	TRBJ2-1	-	TRBV5-1	CASSLDAGLDEQFF	TGCGCCAGCAGCTTGGATGCGGGGTTGGATGAGCAGTTCTTC
-	TRBJ1-5	-	TRBV2	CASSDQGGNQPQHF	TGTGCCAGCAGTGATCAGGGTGGCAATCAGCCCCAGCATTTT
-	TRBJ2-5	TRBD1	TRBV11-2	CASSLAYRGQETQYF	TGTGCCAGCAGCTTAGCTTACAGGGGCCAAGAGACCCAGTACTTC
-	TRBJ1-4	TRBD1	TRBV3-1/TRBV3-2	CASSPSGTGSGKLFF	TGTGCCAGCAGCCCTTCCGGGACAGGGAGTGGAAAACTGTTTTTT
-	TRBJ2-2	TRBD1	TRBV5-5	CASSFRETGGTGELFF	TGTGCCAGCAGCTTCCGAGAGACAGGGGGCACTGGGGAGCTGTTTTTT
-	TRBJ1-2	TRBD1	TRBV11-2	CASSSLDRLDYGYTF	TGTGCCAGCAGCTCCTTGGACAGGCTCGACTATGGCTACACCTTC
-	TRBJ1-2	TRBD1	TRBV4-1	CASSQGDRFNSNYGYTF	TGCGCCAGCAGCCAAGGGGACAGATTTAATTCTAACTATGGCTACACCTTC
-	TRBJ2-7	TRBD2	TRBV9	CASSRVGGTEKQYF	TGTGCCAGCAGCCGCGTGGGAGGGACTGAGAAGCAGTACTTC
-	TRBJ1-2	-	TRBV3-1/TRBV3-2	CASSQVSANYGYTF	TGTGCCAGCAGCCAAGTCAGCGCGAACTATGGCTACACCTTC
-	TRBJ2-2	TRBD2	TRBV7-8	CASSLFLAGIGELFF	TGTGCCAGCAGCTTATTTCTAGCGGGAATAGGGGAGCTGTTTTTT
-	TRBJ1-2	TRBD1	TRBV18	CASSPGVGQGSYGYTF	TGTGCCAGCTCACCAGGGGTAGGACAGGGGAGCTATGGCTACACCTTC
-	TRBJ2-7	TRBD1	TRBV29-1	CSVDPGQGEDYEQYF	TGCAGCGTTGATCCAGGACAGGGGGAGGACTACGAGCAGTACTTC
-	TRBJ1-1	-	TRBV7-8	CASSSLRRGALNTEAFF	TGTGCCAGCAGCTCGTTACGGCGGGGGGCCTTGAACACTGAAGCTTTCTTT
-	TRBJ1-1	TRBD1	TRBV5-8	CASSLTGGGSTEAFF	TGTGCCAGCAGCCTGACAGGGGGCGGATCCACTGAAGCTTTCTTT
-	TRBJ1-2	-	TRBV19	CASSENYGYTF	TGTGCCAGTAGTGAGAACTATGGCTACACCTTC
-	TRBJ2-7	TRBD1	TRBV4-2	CASSQATGSSYEQYF	TGTGCCAGCAGCCAAGCGACAGGGTCCTCCTACGAGCAGTACTTC
-	TRBJ2-7	TRBD2	TRBV7-2	CASSSGLAGGGEQYF	TGTGCCAGCAGCTCGGGACTAGCGGGGGGTGGCGAGCAGTACTTC
-	TRBJ2-7	TRBD1	TRBV10-1	CASSERGQNYGQYF	TGCGCCAGCAGTGAAAGGGGACAGAATTACGGGCAGTACTTC
-	TRBJ1-5	-	TRBV19	CASSPGLGQPQHF	TGTGCCAGTAGCCCAGGGCTAGGACAGCCCCAGCATTTT
-	TRBJ2-3	TRBD1	TRBV18	CASSLGQGADTQYF	TGTGCCAGCTCACTGGGACAGGGGGCAGATACGCAGTATTTT
-	TRBJ2-6	-	TRBV10-1	CARPRGTGANVLTF	TGCGCCAGGCCTAGGGGGACTGGGGCCAACGTCCTGACTTTC